A selection of T cell receptor beta chains follows, all from one sample in a study of cytomegalovirus exposure and HLA in healthy donors. Assay: immunoSEQ multiplex PCR; the TCRdb copy retains only in-frame clones and omits some. The sample comprises fewer than 180,000 clones, about four fifths of which are singletons, and 6.3% rests with the top ten. The specimen was PBMCs. The source is a man in his fifties in good health and CMV-seropositive. Both conserved end residues are part of each CDR3. D genes are given only for firm matches. Clone size is shown for a subset of rows, as once, few, many or a class of expanded clone.

D: TRBD1
V: TRBV11-2
J: TRBJ1-3
size: NA
DNA: TGTGCCAGCAGCGCAATACAGGGGCTCGGCACCATATATTTT
CDR3: CASSAIQGLGTIYF

D: TRBD1
V: TRBV5-8
J: TRBJ2-6
size: NA
DNA: TGTGCCAGCAGCCTATGGACAGGGGCGAATGGGGCCAACGTCCTGACTTTC
CDR3: CASSLWTGANGANVLTF

D: TRBD1
V: TRBV5-1
J: TRBJ1-2
size: few
DNA: TGCGCCAGCAGCCTGACAGGGGATGGTGGCTACACCTTC
CDR3: CASSLTGDGGYTF

D: TRBD1
V: TRBV18
J: TRBJ2-1
size: few
DNA: TGTGCCAGCTCACCACCCCAAGGGACAGGGAGTCGGAAGTTCTTC
CDR3: CASSPPQGTGSRKFF

D: TRBD1
V: TRBV6-1
J: TRBJ2-7
size: NA
DNA: TGTGCCAGCAGTGAAGAGGACAGGCTAGCCTACGAGCAGTACTTC
CDR3: CASSEEDRLAYEQYF

D: NA
V: TRBV9
J: TRBJ2-5
size: few
DNA: TGTGCCAGCAGCGTATCGATAGCGGTTCAAGAGACCCAGTACTTC
CDR3: CASSVSIAVQETQYF

D: NA
V: TRBV7-2
J: TRBJ2-1
size: NA
DNA: TGTGCCAGCAGCTTATCTAGCGTAAACTACAATGAGCAGTTCTTC
CDR3: CASSLSSVNYNEQFF

D: NA
V: TRBV6-4
J: TRBJ1-6
size: NA
DNA: TGTGCCAGCAGTGAAAACAGGTTCCCTAATTCACCCCTCCACTTT
CDR3: CASSENRFPNSPLHF

D: TRBD1
V: TRBV30
J: TRBJ2-7
size: NA
DNA: TGTGCCTGGGGACCGGACAGGGGGCATGGTGAGCAGTACTTC
CDR3: CAWGPDRGHGEQYF

D: TRBD2
V: TRBV15
J: TRBJ2-3
size: NA
DNA: TGTGCCACCAAACCGGGACTAGGTCAAGATACGCAGTATTTT
CDR3: CATKPGLGQDTQYF

D: NA
V: TRBV5-1
J: TRBJ2-6
size: NA
DNA: TGCGCCAGCACCTTAACGGTGAGGAATGGGGCCAACGTCCTGACTTTC
CDR3: CASTLTVRNGANVLTF

D: TRBD2
V: TRBV5-1
J: TRBJ2-7
size: NA
DNA: TGCGCCAGCAGCTTAGCACCCCCTGGGACTAGCGGCTACGAGCAGTACTTC
CDR3: CASSLAPPGTSGYEQYF

D: NA
V: TRBV28
J: TRBJ2-6
size: NA
DNA: TGTGCCAGCAGTTTTCCCAACTCTGGGGCCAACGTCCTGACTTTC
CDR3: CASSFPNSGANVLTF

D: TRBD2
V: TRBV5-6
J: TRBJ2-3
size: NA
DNA: TGTGCCAGCAGCTTATGGAGCGGGAGTTTGGGCACAGATACGCAGTATTTT
CDR3: CASSLWSGSLGTDTQYF

D: NA
V: TRBV28
J: TRBJ1-5
size: NA
DNA: TGTGCCAGCAGTAGAGAGGATTACGGCAATCAGCCCCAGCATTTT
CDR3: CASSREDYGNQPQHF

D: TRBD2
V: TRBV10-1
J: TRBJ2-3
size: NA
DNA: TGCGCCAGCAGTGAGACTAGCGGGAGAACAGATACGCAGTATTTT
CDR3: CASSETSGRTDTQYF

D: TRBD2
V: TRBV19
J: TRBJ2-7
size: NA
DNA: TGTGCCAGTAGTACCCTGGGTAGCGGGAGCGAGCAGTACTTC
CDR3: CASSTLGSGSEQYF

D: NA
V: TRBV6-1
J: TRBJ2-6
size: few
DNA: TGTGCCAGCAGTGACGGGTTCGGGGCCAACGTCCTGACTTTC
CDR3: CASSDGFGANVLTF

D: TRBD2
V: TRBV7-9
J: TRBJ2-2
size: NA
DNA: TGTGCCAGCAGCGCCCCGGGGGGGGACACCGGGGAGCTGTTTTTT
CDR3: CASSAPGGDTGELFF

D: NA
V: TRBV7-9
J: TRBJ1-3
size: NA
DNA: TGTTCCAGCAGCCACAACAATTTATACCTCTCTGGAAACACCATATATTTT
CDR3: CSSSHNNLYLSGNTIYF

D: TRBD1
V: TRBV19
J: TRBJ1-2
size: once
DNA: TGTGCCAGTAGTCCCTCGCCAGGGGGCTATGGCTACACCTTC
CDR3: CASSPSPGGYGYTF

D: NA
V: TRBV10-2
J: TRBJ2-2
size: few
DNA: TGCGCCAGCAAAAGGGACACGAACACCGGGGAGCTGTTTTTT
CDR3: CASKRDTNTGELFF

D: TRBD2
V: TRBV5-5
J: TRBJ2-1
size: NA
DNA: TGTGCCAGCAGCTTTGGCGGGAGGGTCGGGGATGAGCAGTTCTTC
CDR3: CASSFGGRVGDEQFF

D: TRBD2
V: TRBV28
J: TRBJ2-4
size: NA
DNA: TGTGCCAGCAACCAGTTAGCGGGAGGGAAAAACATTCAGTACTTC
CDR3: CASNQLAGGKNIQYF

D: TRBD1
V: TRBV5-1
J: TRBJ1-6
size: NA
DNA: TGCGCCAGCAGCTCTAACCCGGGACAGTCTAATTCACCCCTCCACTTT
CDR3: CASSSNPGQSNSPLHF

D: NA
V: TRBV6-5
J: TRBJ1-4
size: NA
DNA: TGTGCCAGCAGCAGGACAGTCAGCAAGGAAAAACTGTTTTTT
CDR3: CASSRTVSKEKLFF

D: TRBD2
V: TRBV7-9
J: TRBJ2-1
size: NA
DNA: TGTGCCAGCAGCTTAGCAAAGGTAGCATTGAGCGGGGATGAGCAGTTCTTC
CDR3: CASSLAKVALSGDEQFF

D: NA
V: TRBV5-1
J: TRBJ2-7
size: NA
DNA: TGCGCCAGCAGCTTATTAGCGGTGTCCTACGAGCAGTACTTC
CDR3: CASSLLAVSYEQYF

D: NA
V: TRBV27
J: TRBJ2-1
size: NA
DNA: TGTGCCAGCAGGCCCGGGACCAGAGGGAGGAGCTCCTACAATGAGCAGTTCTTC
CDR3: CASRPGTRGRSSYNEQFF

D: TRBD2
V: TRBV2
J: TRBJ2-5
size: NA
DNA: TGTGCCAGCAGTGAATCGGTGGGGGTTAGCGGGGGCCAGGAAGAGACCCAGTACTTC
CDR3: CASSESVGVSGGQEETQYF

D: NA
V: TRBV27
J: TRBJ2-5
size: NA
DNA: TGTGCCAGCGGGCCCACGTTCGGGACCCAGTACTTC
CDR3: CASGPTFGTQYF

D: NA
V: TRBV5-5
J: TRBJ1-3
size: NA
DNA: TGTGCCAGCAGCTGGGGACTAGGCGGAAACACCATATATTTT
CDR3: CASSWGLGGNTIYF

D: NA
V: TRBV10-2
J: TRBJ2-2
size: NA
DNA: TGCGCCAGCAGCGGAACAGGTTCCCTCATAGCTAACACCGGGGAGCTGTTTTTT
CDR3: CASSGTGSLIANTGELFF

D: TRBD1
V: TRBV5-1
J: TRBJ2-3
size: NA
DNA: TGCGCCAGCAGCTTTGGACAGGGAGGAGATACGCAGTATTTT
CDR3: CASSFGQGGDTQYF

D: NA
V: TRBV27
J: TRBJ1-1
size: NA
DNA: TGTGCCAGCATCCCTATCGAGGGCACTGAAGCTTTCTTT
CDR3: CASIPIEGTEAFF

D: NA
V: TRBV6-5
J: TRBJ2-7
size: NA
DNA: TGTGCCAGCAGTACCCGGGACTGGGAATCCTACGAGCAGTACTTC
CDR3: CASSTRDWESYEQYF

D: TRBD1
V: TRBV11-2
J: TRBJ2-7
size: NA
DNA: TGTGCCAGCAGCCTCTACCCCGGGACAGGGAGGGGCGAGCAGTACTTC
CDR3: CASSLYPGTGRGEQYF

D: TRBD1
V: TRBV28
J: TRBJ1-3
size: NA
DNA: TGTGCCAGCAGCCTCCCCCCCGGGACAGGGCAAGACACCATATATTTT
CDR3: CASSLPPGTGQDTIYF

D: NA
V: TRBV27
J: TRBJ1-5
size: NA
DNA: TGTGCCAGCAGACCCCGAGGGGGTTTAGGTAGCAATCAGCCCCAGCATTTT
CDR3: CASRPRGGLGSNQPQHF

D: TRBD2
V: TRBV28
J: TRBJ2-2
size: NA
DNA: TGTGCCAGCAGTCCTAACGGTCTGGGACTAGCGGGAGGGAACACCGGGGAGCTGTTTTTT
CDR3: CASSPNGLGLAGGNTGELFF

D: TRBD1
V: TRBV5-6
J: TRBJ1-5
size: NA
DNA: TGTGCCAGCAGCGCGGGACAGACACTTTATAGCAATCAGCCCCAGCATTTT
CDR3: CASSAGQTLYSNQPQHF

D: NA
V: TRBV30
J: TRBJ1-5
size: NA
DNA: TGTGCCTGGAGTGTAGGGGGTAATCAGCCCCAGCATTTT
CDR3: CAWSVGGNQPQHF

D: TRBD2
V: TRBV7-2
J: TRBJ2-3
size: NA
DNA: TGTGCCAGCAGCTCGGGACTACCAGATACGCAGTATTTT
CDR3: CASSSGLPDTQYF

D: TRBD1
V: TRBV5-6
J: TRBJ2-2
size: NA
DNA: TGTACCAGCAGCTCCCGGGACAGGGTGTTAGGGGAGCTGTTTTTT
CDR3: CTSSSRDRVLGELFF

D: TRBD2
V: TRBV6-1
J: TRBJ2-1
size: NA
DNA: TGTGCCAGCAGGGGGACTAGCGGGCCTAATGAGCAGTTCTTC
CDR3: CASRGTSGPNEQFF

D: TRBD1
V: TRBV7-9
J: TRBJ1-6
size: NA
DNA: TGTGCCAGCAGCTTAGGGGACAGTTTTAATTCACCCCTCCACTTT
CDR3: CASSLGDSFNSPLHF

D: TRBD2
V: TRBV19
J: TRBJ2-3
size: NA
DNA: TGTGCCAGTAGTGGCGGGACTAGCGGGACCCCATCCACAGATACGCAGTATTTT
CDR3: CASSGGTSGTPSTDTQYF

D: NA
V: TRBV5-4
J: TRBJ2-2
size: NA
DNA: TGTGCCAGCAGCTCATGGAGCACCGGGGAGCTGTTTTTT
CDR3: CASSSWSTGELFF

D: TRBD2
V: TRBV5-1
J: TRBJ2-1
size: NA
DNA: TGCGCCAGCAGCTTGTCTAGCGGGGCGTACAATGAGCAGTTCTTC
CDR3: CASSLSSGAYNEQFF

D: TRBD1
V: TRBV5-1
J: TRBJ2-7
size: NA
DNA: TGCGCCAGCAGCCCCAGACAGGGTTACGAGCAGTACTTC
CDR3: CASSPRQGYEQYF